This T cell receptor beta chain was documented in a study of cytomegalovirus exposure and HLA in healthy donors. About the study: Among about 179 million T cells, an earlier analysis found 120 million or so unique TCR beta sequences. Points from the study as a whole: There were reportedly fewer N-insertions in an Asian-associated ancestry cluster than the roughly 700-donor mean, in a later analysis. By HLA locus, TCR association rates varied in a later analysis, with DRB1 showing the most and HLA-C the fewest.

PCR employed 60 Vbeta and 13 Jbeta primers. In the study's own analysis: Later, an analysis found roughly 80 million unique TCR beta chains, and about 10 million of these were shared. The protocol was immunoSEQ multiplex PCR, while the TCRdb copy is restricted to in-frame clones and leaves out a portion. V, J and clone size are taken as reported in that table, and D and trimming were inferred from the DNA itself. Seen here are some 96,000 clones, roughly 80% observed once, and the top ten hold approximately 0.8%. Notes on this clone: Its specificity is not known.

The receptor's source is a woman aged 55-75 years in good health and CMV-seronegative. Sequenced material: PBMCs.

CDR3 DNA sequence: TGTGCCAGCAGCTATTCAGGAAGACAAGAGACCCAGTACTTC. Residues: CASSYSGRQETQYF. V gene TRBV7-8 combines with J gene TRBJ2-5; no clear D. Per germline, CDR1 SGHVS and CDR2 FQNEAQ. V lost 4 bases and J lost 2, with 11 bases in between. This CDR3 contains 14 residues.